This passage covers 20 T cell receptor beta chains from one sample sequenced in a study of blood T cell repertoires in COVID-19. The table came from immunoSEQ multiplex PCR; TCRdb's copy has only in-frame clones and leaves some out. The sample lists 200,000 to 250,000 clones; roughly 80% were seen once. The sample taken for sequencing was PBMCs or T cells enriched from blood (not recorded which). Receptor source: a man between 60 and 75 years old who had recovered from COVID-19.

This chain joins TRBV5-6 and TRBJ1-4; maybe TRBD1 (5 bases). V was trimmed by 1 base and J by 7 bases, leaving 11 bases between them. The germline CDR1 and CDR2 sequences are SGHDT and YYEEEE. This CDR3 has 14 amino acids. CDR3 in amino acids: CASSLRGLGEKLFF. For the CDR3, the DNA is TGTGCCAGCAGCTTGCGGGGGTTGGGTGAAAAACTGTTTTTT.

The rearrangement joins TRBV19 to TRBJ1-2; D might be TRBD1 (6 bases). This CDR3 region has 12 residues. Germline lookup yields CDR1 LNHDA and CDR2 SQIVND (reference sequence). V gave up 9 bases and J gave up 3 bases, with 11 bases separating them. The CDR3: CASSYRDYGYTF. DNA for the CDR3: TGTGCCAGCTCCTACAGGGACTATGGCTACACCTTC.

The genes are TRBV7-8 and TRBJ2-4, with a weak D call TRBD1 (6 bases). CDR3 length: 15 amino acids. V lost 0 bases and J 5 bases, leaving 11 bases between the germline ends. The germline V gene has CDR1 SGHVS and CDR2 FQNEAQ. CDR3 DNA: TGTGCCAGCAGCTTAGCAGGCAGGGGTCAAAACATTCAGTACTTC. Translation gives CASSLAGRGQNIQYF. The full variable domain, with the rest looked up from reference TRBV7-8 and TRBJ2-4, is GAGVSQSPRYKVAKRGQDVALRCDPISGHVSLFWYQQALGQGPEFLTYFQNEAQLDKSGLPSDRFFAERPEGSVSTLKIQRTQQEDSAVYLCASSLAGRGQNIQYFGAGTRLSVL.

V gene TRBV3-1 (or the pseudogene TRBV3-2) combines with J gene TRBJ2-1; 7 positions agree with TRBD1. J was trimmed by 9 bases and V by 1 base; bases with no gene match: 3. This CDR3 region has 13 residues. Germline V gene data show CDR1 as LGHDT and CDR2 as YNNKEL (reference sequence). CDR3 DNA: TGTGCCAGCAGCCAAGGGGACAGAGGTGAGCAGTTCTTC. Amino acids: CASSQGDRGEQFF.

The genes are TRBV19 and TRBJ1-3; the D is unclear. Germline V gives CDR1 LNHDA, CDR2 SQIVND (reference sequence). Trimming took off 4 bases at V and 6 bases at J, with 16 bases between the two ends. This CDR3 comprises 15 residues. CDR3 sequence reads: CASSTGGGGSNTIYF. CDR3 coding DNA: TGTGCCAGTAGTACGGGCGGAGGAGGCTCAAACACCATATATTTT. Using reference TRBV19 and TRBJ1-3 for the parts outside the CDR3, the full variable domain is DGGITQSPKYLFRKEGQNVTLSCEQNLNHDAMYWYRQDPGQGLRLIYYSQIVNDFQKGDIAEGYSVSREKKESFPLTVTSAQKNPTAFYLCASSTGGGGSNTIYFGEGSWLTVV.

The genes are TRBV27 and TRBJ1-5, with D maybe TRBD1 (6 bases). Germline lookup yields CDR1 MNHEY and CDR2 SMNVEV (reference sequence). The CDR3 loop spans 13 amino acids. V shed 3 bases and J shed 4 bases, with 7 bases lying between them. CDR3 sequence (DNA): TGTGCCAGCAGTTTCACAGGGAATCAGCCCCAGCATTTT. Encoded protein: CASSFTGNQPQHF.

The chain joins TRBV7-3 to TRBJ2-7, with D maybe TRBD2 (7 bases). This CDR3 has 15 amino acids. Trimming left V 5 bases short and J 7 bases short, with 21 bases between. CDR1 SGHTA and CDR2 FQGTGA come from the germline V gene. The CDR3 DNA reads TGTGCCAGCAGCCTCAATCTAGGGGGGGTCGTGGAGCAGTACTTC. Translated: CASSLNLGGVVEQYF.

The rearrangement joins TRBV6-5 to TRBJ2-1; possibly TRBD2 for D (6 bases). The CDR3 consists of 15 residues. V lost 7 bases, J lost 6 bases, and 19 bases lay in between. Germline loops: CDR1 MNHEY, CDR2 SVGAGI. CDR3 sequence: CASTSIGGGSNEQFF. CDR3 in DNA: TGTGCCAGCACCTCAATAGGTGGGGGGAGCAATGAGCAGTTCTTC.

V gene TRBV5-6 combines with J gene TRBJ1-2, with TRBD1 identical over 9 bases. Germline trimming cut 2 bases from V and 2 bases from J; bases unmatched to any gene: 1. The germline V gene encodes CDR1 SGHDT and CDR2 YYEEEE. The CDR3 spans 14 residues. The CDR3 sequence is CASSFDRGNYGYTF. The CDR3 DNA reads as TGTGCCAGCAGCTTCGACAGGGGGAACTATGGCTACACCTTC. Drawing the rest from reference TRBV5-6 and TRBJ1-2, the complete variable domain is DAGVTQSPTHLIKTRGQQVTLRCSPKSGHDTVSWYQQALGQGPQFIFQYYEEEERQRGNFPDRFSGHQFPNYSSELNVNALLLGDSALYLCASSFDRGNYGYTFGSGTRLTVV.

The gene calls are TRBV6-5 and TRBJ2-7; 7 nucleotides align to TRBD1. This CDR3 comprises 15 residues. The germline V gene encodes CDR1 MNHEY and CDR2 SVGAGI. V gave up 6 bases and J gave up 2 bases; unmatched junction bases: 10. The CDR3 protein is CASSSPGTATYEQYF. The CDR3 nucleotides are TGTGCCAGCAGCTCTCCCGGGACAGCGACCTACGAGCAGTACTTC.

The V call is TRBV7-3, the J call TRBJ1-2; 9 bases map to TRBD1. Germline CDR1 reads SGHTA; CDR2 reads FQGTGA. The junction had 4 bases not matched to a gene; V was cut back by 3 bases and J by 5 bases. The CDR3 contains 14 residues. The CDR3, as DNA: TGTGCCAGCAGCTTGGGACAGGGAAATTATGGCTACACCTTC. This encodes CASSLGQGNYGYTF.

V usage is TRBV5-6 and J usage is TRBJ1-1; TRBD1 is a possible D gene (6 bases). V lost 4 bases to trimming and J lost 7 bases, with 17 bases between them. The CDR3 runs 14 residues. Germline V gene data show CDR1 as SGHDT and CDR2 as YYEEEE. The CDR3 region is CASSLWTVPFEAFF. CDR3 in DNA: TGTGCCAGCAGCCTCTGGACAGTGCCCTTTGAAGCTTTCTTT.

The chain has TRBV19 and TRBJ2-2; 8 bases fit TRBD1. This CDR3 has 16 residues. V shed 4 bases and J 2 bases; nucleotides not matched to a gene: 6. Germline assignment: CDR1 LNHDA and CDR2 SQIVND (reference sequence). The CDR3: CASSTGTGTNTGELFF. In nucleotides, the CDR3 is TGTGCCAGTAGTACTGGGACAGGTACAAACACCGGGGAGCTGTTTTTT.

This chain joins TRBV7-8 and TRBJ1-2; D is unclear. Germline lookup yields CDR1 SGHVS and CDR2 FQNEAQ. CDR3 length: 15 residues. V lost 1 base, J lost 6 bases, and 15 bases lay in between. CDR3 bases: TGTGCCAGCAGCTTAGTAGAGAGGGAGTGGGATGGCTACACCTTC. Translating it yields CASSLVEREWDGYTF.

The CDR3 here is CATGGTGVEKLFF. The DNA of the CDR3 is TGTGCCACCGGCGGGACAGGGGTGGAAAAACTGTTTTTT. The V gene is TRBV15, the J gene TRBJ1-4, with 10 bases matching TRBD1. Germline assignment: CDR1 LNHNV and CDR2 YYDKDF (reference sequence). This CDR3 comprises 13 residues. Trimming took 8 bases from V and 8 from J; bases not matched to a gene: 5.

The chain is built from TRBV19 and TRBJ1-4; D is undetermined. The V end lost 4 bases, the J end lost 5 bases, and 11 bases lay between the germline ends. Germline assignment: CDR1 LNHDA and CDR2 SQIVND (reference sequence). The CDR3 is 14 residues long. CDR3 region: CASSTTSGNEKLFF. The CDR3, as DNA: TGTGCCAGTAGTACGACCTCAGGAAATGAAAAACTGTTTTTT. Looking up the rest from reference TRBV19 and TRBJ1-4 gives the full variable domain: DGGITQSPKYLFRKEGQNVTLSCEQNLNHDAMYWYRQDPGQGLRLIYYSQIVNDFQKGDIAEGYSVSREKKESFPLTVTSAQKNPTAFYLCASSTTSGNEKLFFGSGTQLSVL.

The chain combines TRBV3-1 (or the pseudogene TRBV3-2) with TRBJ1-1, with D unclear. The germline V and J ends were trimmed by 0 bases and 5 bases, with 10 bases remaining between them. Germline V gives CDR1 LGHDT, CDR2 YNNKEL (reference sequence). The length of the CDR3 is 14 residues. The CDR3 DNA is TGTGCCAGCAGCCAAGAATCTCCGGGAACTGAAGCTTTCTTT. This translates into CASSQESPGTEAFF.

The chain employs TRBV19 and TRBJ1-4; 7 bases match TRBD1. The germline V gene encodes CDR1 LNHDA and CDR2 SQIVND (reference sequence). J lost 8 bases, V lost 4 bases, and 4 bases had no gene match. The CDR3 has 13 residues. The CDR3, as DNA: TGTGCCAGTAGTACCGACAGGGAAGAAAAACTGTTTTTT. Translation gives CASSTDREEKLFF.

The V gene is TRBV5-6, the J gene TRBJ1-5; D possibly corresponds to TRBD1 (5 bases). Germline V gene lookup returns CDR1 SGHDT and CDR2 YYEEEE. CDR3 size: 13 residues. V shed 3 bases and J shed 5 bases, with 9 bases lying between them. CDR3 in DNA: TGTGCCAGCAGCTGGGGCCCCGATCAGCCCCAGCATTTT. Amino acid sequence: CASSWGPDQPQHF.

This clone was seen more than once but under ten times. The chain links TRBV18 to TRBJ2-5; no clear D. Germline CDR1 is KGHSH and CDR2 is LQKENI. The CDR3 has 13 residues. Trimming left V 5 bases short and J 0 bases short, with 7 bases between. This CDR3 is CASSSYYQETQYF. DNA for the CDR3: TGTGCCAGCTCAAGCTATTACCAAGAGACCCAGTACTTC. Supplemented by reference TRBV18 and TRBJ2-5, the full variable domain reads NAGVMQNPRHLVRRRGQEARLRCSPMKGHSHVYWYRQLPEEGLKFMVYLQKENIIDESGMPKERFSAEFPKEGPSILRIQQVVRGDSAAYFCASSSYYQETQYFGPGTRLLVL.